Below, one T cell receptor (beta chain) is given with its context. Antigen: not known. This sample was included in a study of T cells expressing NK-cell markers. Study overall: Sorted CD3+CD56-NKG2C+, CD3+CD56+NKG2C+ and CD3+CD56+NKG2C- T cells supplied the TCR beta repertoires. One of the eight sequenced donors was seronegative, whereas the other seven were HCMV-seropositive. The study's findings and limits: Once again these clonotypes came out on top in the CD3+CD56-NKG2C+ fraction of a few donors.

What made the TCR beta cDNA was 5'RACE template switching with UMIs. Reanalyzing the 5' RACE reads, TCRdb keeps one entry per CDR3 protein, without DNA. The sample features hundreds of thousands of distinct CDR3 sequences, with roughly 3.5% in its top ten. This CDR3 has 16 residues. Germline CDR1 and CDR2: SEHNR and FQNEAQ (reference sequence). V is TRBV7-9 and J is TRBJ2-1; the TCRdb D gene call, TRBD2, has no DNA to confirm it. The sequencing sample was made of blood T cells: a sorted CD56 or NKG2C T cell subset, CD4+ or CD8+ T cells, or bulk PBMC T cells (not recorded which). The receptor was derived from a man younger than 35 in good health. The CDR3 spells CASSPGLAGTYNEQFF.